The rows below give T cell receptor beta chains drawn from one sample of a study of regulatory T cells in long-lasting Graves disease. TCRdb processed the multiplex PCR reads anew with MiXCR; each CDR3 protein has one entry. The sample has more than 300,000 distinct CDR3 sequences; around 16% are singletons. Separately, the same data were catalogued under a study of T cells in Graves' hyperthyroidism and ophthalmopathy.

The sequencing here drew on peripheral blood mononuclear cells (PBMCs), taken at new diagnosis, from a patient treated with antithyroid drugs. These receptor sequences come from a woman younger than 35 with Graves disease. The CDR3 runs from the conserved cysteine through the conserved F or W. Clone size is given for some rows only: seen once, a few or many times, or a class if the clone is expanded.

cdr3_aa j_call clone_size v_call
CASSQSGGDQGKLFF TRBJ1-4 few TRBV16
CASSYGGTRNTGELFF TRBJ2-2 many TRBV6-5
CASSVIAGVSTDTRYF TRBJ2-3 NA TRBV9
CAISGRQLGAYEQYF TRBJ2-7 many TRBV10-3
CASSGGSGYGYTF TRBJ1-2 few TRBV7-9
CASSLRLSLSTSYNEQFF TRBJ2-1 NA TRBV7-9
CASSLVPDTQYF TRBJ2-3 many TRBV11-2
CASSRFNQPQHF TRBJ1-5 few TRBV19
CAISESQGSFDEQYF TRBJ2-7 NA TRBV10-3
CAIRALASYNEQFF TRBJ2-1 NA TRBV10-3
CASSWGGSTDTQYF TRBJ2-3 many TRBV5-1
CASSLGGSGTDTQYF TRBJ2-3 many TRBV27
CASSPYGGSGTEAFF TRBJ1-1 many TRBV27
CASSFGQLYGYTF TRBJ1-2 many TRBV5-1
CASRPLALPEYNEQFF TRBJ2-1 few TRBV6-1
CASSLSRLAGYEQYF TRBJ2-7 NA TRBV7-9
CSARTGAQETQYF TRBJ2-5 many TRBV20-1
CASSPLPRDNHNEQFF TRBJ2-1 few TRBV7-9
CASSEESRAGYEQYF TRBJ2-7 NA TRBV6-1
CSVVQGYEQYF TRBJ2-7 many TRBV29-1
CATSDLDRWNTQYF TRBJ2-3 many TRBV24-1
CASSQLAGQETQYF TRBJ2-5 many TRBV4-1
CASSLEGLTTDTQYF TRBJ2-3 NA TRBV5-1
CSAISGVGPGELFF TRBJ2-2 many TRBV20-1
CASSLDRESASTGERFF TRBJ2-2 NA TRBV7-3
CASSPPSRAYNEQFF TRBJ2-1 many TRBV12-3/TRBV12-4
CASLLGEGRAQETQYF TRBJ2-5 many TRBV28
CASKMGKKREKLFF TRBJ1-4 NA TRBV11-2
CASSSGTIYNEQFF TRBJ2-1 few TRBV7-9
CASSFTSGSTSYEQYF TRBJ2-7 many TRBV28
CSVFQGQDTEAFF TRBJ1-1 few TRBV29-1
CASTLDGQASTDTQYF TRBJ2-3 few TRBV6-1
CASSNGYEQYF TRBJ2-7 NA TRBV19
CASSRVGYEQYF TRBJ2-7 many TRBV7-2
CASNPSSYNEQFF TRBJ2-1 many TRBV12-3/TRBV12-4
CASSRQQATEAFF TRBJ1-1 many TRBV3-1
CASPPRPGNQPQHF TRBJ1-5 few TRBV10-1